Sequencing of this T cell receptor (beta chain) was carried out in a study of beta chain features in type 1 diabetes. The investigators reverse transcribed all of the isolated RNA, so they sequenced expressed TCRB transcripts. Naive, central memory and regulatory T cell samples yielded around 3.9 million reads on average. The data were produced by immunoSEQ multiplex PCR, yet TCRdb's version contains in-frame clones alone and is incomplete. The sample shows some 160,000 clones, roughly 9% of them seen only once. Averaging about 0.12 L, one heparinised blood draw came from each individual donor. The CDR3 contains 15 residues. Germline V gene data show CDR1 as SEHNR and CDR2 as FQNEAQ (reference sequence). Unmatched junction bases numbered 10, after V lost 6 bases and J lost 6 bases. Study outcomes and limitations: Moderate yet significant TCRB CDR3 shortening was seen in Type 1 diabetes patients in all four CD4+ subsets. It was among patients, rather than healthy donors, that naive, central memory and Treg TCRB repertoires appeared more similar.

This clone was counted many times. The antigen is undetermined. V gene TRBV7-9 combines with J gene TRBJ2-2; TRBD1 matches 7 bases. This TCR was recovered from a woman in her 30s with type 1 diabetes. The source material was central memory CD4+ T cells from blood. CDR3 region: CASRANRGQSGELFF. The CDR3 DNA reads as TGTGCCAGCAGAGCCAACAGGGGTCAGTCCGGGGAGCTGTTTTTT.